A selection of T cell receptor beta chains follows, all from one sample in a study of shared clonotypes between healthy human individuals. The method was immunoSEQ multiplex PCR; TCRdb's version includes in-frame clones alone and lacks a portion of them. The table includes about 320,000 clones, over 75% detected once. The sample comprised memory CD8+ T cells sorted from blood. The receptor source for this set is a man between 18 and 35 years old in good health. The CDR3 runs from the conserved cysteine through the conserved F or W. The D gene is left open where the match is weak. Clone size is not always given. Where it is, it says once, few, many or a class for expanded clones.

clone_size: .
d_call: .
v_call: TRBV4-1
j_call: TRBJ2-7
cdr3_aa: CASSHFQGNEQYF
cdr3_nt: TGCGCCAGCAGCCATTTCCAGGGGAACGAGCAGTACTTC

clone_size: .
d_call: .
v_call: TRBV7-3
j_call: TRBJ1-2
cdr3_aa: CASSLTSSYGYTF
cdr3_nt: TGTGCCAGCAGCTTAACCTCTAGCTATGGCTACACCTTC

clone_size: .
d_call: TRBD2
v_call: TRBV10-3
j_call: TRBJ2-2
cdr3_aa: CAISEEGTSGAPNTGELFF
cdr3_nt: TGTGCCATCAGTGAGGAAGGGACTAGCGGGGCTCCGAACACCGGGGAGCTGTTTTTT

clone_size: .
d_call: .
v_call: TRBV2
j_call: TRBJ2-7
cdr3_aa: CASIYRDSAPYEQYF
cdr3_nt: TGTGCCAGCATATATCGGGACTCAGCGCCCTACGAGCAGTACTTC

clone_size: .
d_call: TRBD1
v_call: TRBV19
j_call: TRBJ1-2
cdr3_aa: CASSAGQGRSDYGYTF
cdr3_nt: TGTGCCAGTAGCGCGGGACAGGGCCGATCCGACTATGGCTACACCTTC

clone_size: .
d_call: TRBD1
v_call: TRBV10-2
j_call: TRBJ2-7
cdr3_aa: CASSDPGQGLYEQYF
cdr3_nt: TGCGCCAGCAGTGATCCGGGACAGGGACTGTACGAGCAGTACTTC

clone_size: once
d_call: .
v_call: TRBV27
j_call: TRBJ2-7
cdr3_aa: CASSLSKDLRRSEQYF
cdr3_nt: TGTGCCAGCAGTTTATCGAAGGACCTCCGAAGGAGCGAGCAGTACTTC

clone_size: .
d_call: .
v_call: TRBV4-2
j_call: TRBJ1-1
cdr3_aa: CASSQTAGPEAFF
cdr3_nt: TGTGCCAGCAGCCAGACAGCGGGCCCTGAAGCTTTCTTT

clone_size: .
d_call: .
v_call: TRBV2
j_call: TRBJ1-5
cdr3_aa: CASNPGEISNQPQHF
cdr3_nt: TGTGCCAGCAATCCGGGGGAAATCAGCAATCAGCCCCAGCATTTT

clone_size: .
d_call: .
v_call: TRBV4-1
j_call: TRBJ2-2
cdr3_aa: CASSQETLVNTGELFF
cdr3_nt: TGCGCCAGCAGCCAAGAGACTTTGGTGAACACCGGGGAGCTGTTTTTT

clone_size: .
d_call: TRBD1
v_call: TRBV6-1
j_call: TRBJ1-2
cdr3_aa: CASIRQGVNYGYTF
cdr3_nt: TGTGCCAGCATCAGACAGGGGGTTAACTATGGCTACACCTTC

clone_size: .
d_call: .
v_call: TRBV9
j_call: TRBJ2-3
cdr3_aa: CASSVGPGAYTDTQYF
cdr3_nt: TGTGCCAGCAGCGTAGGTCCAGGGGCCTACACAGATACGCAGTATTTT

clone_size: .
d_call: TRBD2
v_call: TRBV2
j_call: TRBJ2-3
cdr3_aa: CANDGLVLGRADTQYF
cdr3_nt: TGTGCCAACGACGGACTAGTTCTGGGTCGCGCAGATACGCAGTATTTT

clone_size: .
d_call: .
v_call: TRBV7-8
j_call: TRBJ2-2
cdr3_aa: CASSWTRQDSNTGELFF
cdr3_nt: TGTGCCAGCAGTTGGACACGACAGGATTCGAACACCGGGGAGCTGTTTTTT

clone_size: .
d_call: .
v_call: TRBV4-3
j_call: TRBJ2-7
cdr3_aa: CASSQGSSYEQYF
cdr3_nt: TGCGCCAGCAGCCAGGGGAGCTCCTACGAGCAGTACTTC

clone_size: few
d_call: .
v_call: TRBV4-1
j_call: TRBJ2-3
cdr3_aa: CASSQLAVGTDTQYF
cdr3_nt: TGCGCCAGCAGCCAACTAGCTGTCGGCACAGATACGCAGTATTTT

clone_size: .
d_call: .
v_call: TRBV4-3
j_call: TRBJ1-1
cdr3_aa: CASSQEVYREGDTEAFF
cdr3_nt: TGCGCCAGCAGCCAAGAAGTTTACAGGGAAGGAGACACTGAAGCTTTCTTT

clone_size: once
d_call: .
v_call: TRBV28
j_call: TRBJ1-4
cdr3_aa: CASSSRVFWRGEGANEKLFF
cdr3_nt: TGTGCCAGCAGTTCGCGGGTGTTCTGGAGGGGGGAAGGAGCTAATGAAAAACTGTTTTTT

clone_size: .
d_call: .
v_call: TRBV7-8
j_call: TRBJ2-5
cdr3_aa: CASSLWGAETQYF
cdr3_nt: TGTGCCAGCAGCTTATGGGGGGCAGAGACCCAGTACTTC

clone_size: .
d_call: .
v_call: TRBV15
j_call: TRBJ2-5
cdr3_aa: CATSRDDQTQYF
cdr3_nt: TGTGCCACCAGCAGAGATGACCAGACCCAGTACTTC

clone_size: .
d_call: TRBD1
v_call: TRBV9
j_call: TRBJ2-2
cdr3_aa: CASSVYRGSTGELFF
cdr3_nt: TGTGCCAGCAGCGTATACAGGGGAAGCACCGGGGAGCTGTTTTTT

clone_size: .
d_call: TRBD1
v_call: TRBV7-8
j_call: TRBJ2-1
cdr3_aa: CASSLIGDRVYNEQFF
cdr3_nt: TGTGCCAGCAGCTTAATTGGGGACAGGGTCTACAATGAGCAGTTCTTC

clone_size: .
d_call: .
v_call: TRBV7-9
j_call: TRBJ2-1
cdr3_aa: CASSLGLSDEQFF
cdr3_nt: TGTGCCAGCAGCTTAGGACTATCGGATGAGCAGTTCTTC

clone_size: once
d_call: .
v_call: TRBV5-1
j_call: TRBJ1-4
cdr3_aa: CASSLTATATNEKLFF
cdr3_nt: TGCGCCAGCAGCTTGACGGCGACAGCAACTAATGAAAAACTGTTTTTT

clone_size: .
d_call: .
v_call: TRBV30
j_call: TRBJ1-3
cdr3_aa: CAWSKSRDSNSGNTIYF
cdr3_nt: TGTGCCTGGAGCAAGTCTCGAGACAGCAACTCTGGAAACACCATATATTTT

clone_size: .
d_call: .
v_call: TRBV5-4
j_call: TRBJ1-6
cdr3_aa: CASSLGGSPLHF
cdr3_nt: TGTGCCAGCAGCTTGGGAGGTTCACCCCTCCACTTT

clone_size: .
d_call: .
v_call: TRBV5-6
j_call: TRBJ2-7
cdr3_aa: CASSAPVASYEQYF
cdr3_nt: TGTGCCAGCAGCGCCCCTGTCGCCTCCTACGAGCAGTACTTC

clone_size: .
d_call: .
v_call: TRBV9
j_call: TRBJ2-1
cdr3_aa: CASSPLTGSVNNEQFF
cdr3_nt: TGTGCCAGCAGCCCTCTCACGGGAAGCGTAAACAATGAGCAGTTCTTC

clone_size: .
d_call: .
v_call: TRBV5-4
j_call: TRBJ2-7
cdr3_aa: CASQADPSYEQYF
cdr3_nt: TGTGCCAGCCAAGCGGACCCCTCCTACGAGCAGTACTTC

clone_size: .
d_call: .
v_call: TRBV6-5
j_call: TRBJ1-5
cdr3_aa: CASSYSLDIQPQHF
cdr3_nt: TGTGCCAGCAGTTATTCTTTGGACATTCAGCCCCAGCATTTT

clone_size: .
d_call: TRBD2
v_call: TRBV4-3
j_call: TRBJ2-7
cdr3_aa: CASSQDASGSSYEQYF
cdr3_nt: TGCGCCAGCAGCCAAGATGCTAGCGGGAGCTCCTACGAGCAGTACTTC

clone_size: .
d_call: TRBD1
v_call: TRBV19
j_call: TRBJ2-7
cdr3_aa: CASSIDPGTGAYEQYF
cdr3_nt: TGTGCCAGTAGTATAGATCCTGGGACAGGGGCCTACGAGCAGTACTTC

clone_size: .
d_call: .
v_call: TRBV9
j_call: TRBJ1-4
cdr3_aa: CASSPGGTEKLFF
cdr3_nt: TGTGCCAGCAGCCCCGGGGGGACTGAAAAACTGTTTTTT

clone_size: many
d_call: .
v_call: TRBV5-1
j_call: TRBJ1-2
cdr3_aa: CASSKSNYGYTF
cdr3_nt: TGCGCCAGCAGCAAATCAAACTATGGCTACACCTTC

clone_size: .
d_call: .
v_call: TRBV7-2
j_call: TRBJ1-1
cdr3_aa: CASSPINTEAFF
cdr3_nt: TGTGCCAGCAGCCCGATAAACACTGAAGCTTTCTTT

clone_size: once
d_call: .
v_call: TRBV28
j_call: TRBJ1-2
cdr3_aa: CASSSPFRHGGWYGYTF
cdr3_nt: TGTGCCAGCAGTTCGCCCTTCCGACACGGTGGTTGGTATGGCTACACCTTC

clone_size: .
d_call: TRBD2
v_call: TRBV5-3
j_call: TRBJ2-1
cdr3_aa: CARSHGTSGRAGYNEQFF
cdr3_nt: TGTGCCAGAAGCCACGGGACTAGCGGGAGGGCCGGGTACAATGAGCAGTTCTTC

clone_size: .
d_call: .
v_call: TRBV10-3
j_call: TRBJ1-2
cdr3_aa: CAISRKYNYGYTF
cdr3_nt: TGTGCCATCAGCCGAAAGTATAACTATGGCTACACCTTC

clone_size: .
d_call: .
v_call: TRBV28
j_call: TRBJ2-4
cdr3_aa: CASTPFRGNIQYF
cdr3_nt: TGTGCCAGCACCCCATTCAGGGGAAACATTCAGTACTTC

clone_size: .
d_call: .
v_call: TRBV6-5
j_call: TRBJ1-1
cdr3_aa: CASSYSKRGTEAFF
cdr3_nt: TGTGCCAGCAGTTACTCAAAGCGTGGCACTGAAGCTTTCTTT

clone_size: .
d_call: .
v_call: TRBV5-1
j_call: TRBJ2-7
cdr3_aa: CASSQATGWDYEQYF
cdr3_nt: TGCGCCAGCAGCCAAGCCACGGGCTGGGACTACGAGCAGTACTTC

clone_size: once
d_call: TRBD1
v_call: TRBV4-3
j_call: TRBJ1-3
cdr3_aa: CASGTGTYSGNTIYF
cdr3_nt: TGCGCCAGTGGGACAGGCACTTACTCTGGAAACACCATATATTTT

clone_size: .
d_call: .
v_call: TRBV4-1
j_call: TRBJ2-7
cdr3_aa: CASSHYRLSRLPYEQYF
cdr3_nt: TGCGCCAGCAGCCATTACCGACTTTCCAGGCTCCCCTACGAGCAGTACTTC

clone_size: .
d_call: .
v_call: TRBV28
j_call: TRBJ2-5
cdr3_aa: CASSSGVEGYQETQYF
cdr3_nt: TGTGCCAGCAGTTCCGGTGTCGAGGGGTACCAAGAGACCCAGTACTTC

clone_size: .
d_call: .
v_call: TRBV4-1
j_call: TRBJ1-2
cdr3_aa: CASSQEGQGYGYTF
cdr3_nt: TGCGCCAGCAGCCAAGAAGGTCAGGGGTATGGCTACACCTTC

clone_size: .
d_call: TRBD2
v_call: TRBV13
j_call: TRBJ2-5
cdr3_aa: CASSLGLAGEETQYF
cdr3_nt: TGTGCCAGCAGCCTGGGACTAGCGGGAGAGGAGACCCAGTACTTC

clone_size: .
d_call: TRBD1
v_call: TRBV27
j_call: TRBJ1-5
cdr3_aa: CASSPTGESQPQHF
cdr3_nt: TGTGCCAGCAGTCCGACAGGGGAAAGTCAGCCCCAGCATTTT

clone_size: .
d_call: .
v_call: TRBV5-6
j_call: TRBJ2-1
cdr3_aa: CASSFGPSSYNEQFF
cdr3_nt: TGTGCCAGCAGCTTCGGGCCTAGCTCCTACAATGAGCAGTTCTTC

clone_size: .
d_call: .
v_call: TRBV11-2
j_call: TRBJ1-1
cdr3_aa: CASSSLFGNSNTEAFF
cdr3_nt: TGTGCCAGCAGCTCCCTTTTCGGCAATTCGAACACTGAAGCTTTCTTT

clone_size: .
d_call: TRBD1
v_call: TRBV7-9
j_call: TRBJ2-3
cdr3_aa: CASSFLPGQGLADTQYF
cdr3_nt: TGTGCCAGCAGCTTTTTACCGGGACAGGGTTTAGCAGATACGCAGTATTTT